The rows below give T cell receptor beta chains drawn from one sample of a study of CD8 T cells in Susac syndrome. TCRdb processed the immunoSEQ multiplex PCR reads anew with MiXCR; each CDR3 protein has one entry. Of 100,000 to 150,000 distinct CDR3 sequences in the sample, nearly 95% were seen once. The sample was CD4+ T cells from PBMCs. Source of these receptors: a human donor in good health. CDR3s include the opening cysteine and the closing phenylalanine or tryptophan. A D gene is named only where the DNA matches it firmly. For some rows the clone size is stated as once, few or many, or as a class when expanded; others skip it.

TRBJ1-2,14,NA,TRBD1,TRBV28,TGTGCCAGCAGTTCGGGGGACAGGGCCTATGGCTACACCTTC,CASSSGDRAYGYTF
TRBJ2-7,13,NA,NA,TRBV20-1,TGCAGTGCTAGATCGGGCAGGGTGAGTGAGCAGTACTTC,CSARSGRVSEQYF
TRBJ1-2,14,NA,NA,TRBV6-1,TGTGCCAGCAGTCTGGAGGGTGGGATCTATGGCTACACCTTC,CASSLEGGIYGYTF
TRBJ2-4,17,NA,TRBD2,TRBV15,TGTGCCACCAGCAGAGCCACATCGGGACTAGCGGGAGGAATTCAGTACTTC,CATSRATSGLAGGIQYF
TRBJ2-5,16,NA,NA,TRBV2,TGTGCCAGCAGTACGCCTGGGGGGAGGAGACAAGAGACCCAGTACTTC,CASSTPGGRRQETQYF
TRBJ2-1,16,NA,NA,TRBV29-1,TGCAGCGTTCTTAGAGGCGGAGCCCGCTCCTACAATGAGCAGTTCTTC,CSVLRGGARSYNEQFF
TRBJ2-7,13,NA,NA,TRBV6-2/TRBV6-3,TGTGCCAGCAGTTGGAGGGTCCTCTACGAGCAGTACTTC,CASSWRVLYEQYF
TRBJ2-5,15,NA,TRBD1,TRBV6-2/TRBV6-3,TGTGCCAGCAGTTATTGGGACAGCTACAAAGAGACCCAGTACTTC,CASSYWDSYKETQYF
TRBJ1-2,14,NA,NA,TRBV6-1,TGTGCCAGCAGTGCTAAGACAGCGGTCCATGGCTACACCTTC,CASSAKTAVHGYTF
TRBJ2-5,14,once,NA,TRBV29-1,TGCAGCGTTGCTGACAATGGGCCCCAAGAGACCCAGTACTTC,CSVADNGPQETQYF
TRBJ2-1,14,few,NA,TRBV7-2,TGTGCCAGCAGCTTGGCAGGGGTCTACAATGAGCAGTTCTTC,CASSLAGVYNEQFF
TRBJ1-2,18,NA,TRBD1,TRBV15,TGTGCCACCAGCAGAGCCGACAGGGGGGTGTGGGCTAACTATGGCTACACCTTC,CATSRADRGVWANYGYTF
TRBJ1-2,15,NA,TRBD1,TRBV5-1,TGCGCCAGCAGCTCCGGGACAGGTCTTAACTATGGCTACACCTTC,CASSSGTGLNYGYTF
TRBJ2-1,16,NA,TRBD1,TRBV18,TGTGCCAGCTCACCACTCCCAGGGGGCTCCCACAATGAGCAGTTCTTC,CASSPLPGGSHNEQFF
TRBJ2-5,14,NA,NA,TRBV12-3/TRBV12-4,TGTGCCAGTCTTAGGGGGGGGAGCCGGGAGACCCAGTACTTC,CASLRGGSRETQYF
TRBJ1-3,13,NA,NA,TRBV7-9,TGTGCCAGCAGCCCAGGCTCTGGAAACACCATATATTTT,CASSPGSGNTIYF
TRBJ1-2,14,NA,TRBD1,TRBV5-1,TGCGCCAGCAGCTCGGGACAGGTCAACTATGGCTACACCTTC,CASSSGQVNYGYTF
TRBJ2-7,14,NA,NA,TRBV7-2,TGTGCCAGCAGCTTACCGGGCAGGGTCCACGAGCAGTACTTC,CASSLPGRVHEQYF
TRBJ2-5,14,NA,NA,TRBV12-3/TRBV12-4,TGTGCCAGCAGTTTGGGTCAGGGCACGGGGACCCAGTACTTC,CASSLGQGTGTQYF
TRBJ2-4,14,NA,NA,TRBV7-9,TGTGCCAGCAGCCACACGAGAGCCAAAAACATTCAGTACTTC,CASSHTRAKNIQYF
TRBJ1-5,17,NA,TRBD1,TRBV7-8,TGTGCCAGCAGCCCTCTTCTTTCGACAGGGAGCAATCAGCCCCAGCATTTT,CASSPLLSTGSNQPQHF
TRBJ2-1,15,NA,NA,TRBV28,TGTACTGTGACGGCGGGAATGGCCTCCTACAATGAGCAGTTCTTC,CTVTAGMASYNEQFF
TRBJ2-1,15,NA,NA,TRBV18,TGTGCCAGCTCACCTGGGACCGTTATCCGCAATGAGCAGTTCTTC,CASSPGTVIRNEQFF
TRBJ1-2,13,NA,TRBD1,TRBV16,TGTGCCAGCAGCCAATGGCAGGGGGATGGCTACACCTTC,CASSQWQGDGYTF
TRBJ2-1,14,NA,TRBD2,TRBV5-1,TGCGCCAGCAGCGCAAGACTAGCGGTCAATGAGCAGTTCTTC,CASSARLAVNEQFF
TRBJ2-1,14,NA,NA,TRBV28,TGTGCCAGCACCCCCGGGTCCCCAGGGGATGAGCAGTTCTTC,CASTPGSPGDEQFF
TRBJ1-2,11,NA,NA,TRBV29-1,TGCAGCCTCCGGGACAACTATGGCTACACCTTC,CSLRDNYGYTF
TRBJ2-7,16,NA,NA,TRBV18,TGTGCCAGCTCACCTGAATTGGTTCTAAGCTCCTACGAGCAGTACTTC,CASSPELVLSSYEQYF
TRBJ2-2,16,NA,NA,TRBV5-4,TGTGCCAGCAGCTTGGGGACCACATCGAACACCGGGGAGCTGTTTTTT,CASSLGTTSNTGELFF
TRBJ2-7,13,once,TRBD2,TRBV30,TGTGCCTGGAGTATACTAGCGGCCTACGAGCAGTACTTC,CAWSILAAYEQYF
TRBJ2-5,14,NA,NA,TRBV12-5,TGTGCTAGTGGTTTGGGGGGACGCGGGGAGACCCAGTACTTC,CASGLGGRGETQYF
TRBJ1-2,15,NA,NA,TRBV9,TGTGCCAGCAGCGTAGAAGGGAGGATGCCCTTTGGCTACACCTTC,CASSVEGRMPFGYTF
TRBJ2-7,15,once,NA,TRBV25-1,TGTGCCAGCAGTGTACTCTCTAGCAGTACCTACGAGCAGTACTTC,CASSVLSSSTYEQYF
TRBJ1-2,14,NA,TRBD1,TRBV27,TGTGCCAGCAGGTCCCCCGGGACAGTCTATGGCTACACCTTC,CASRSPGTVYGYTF
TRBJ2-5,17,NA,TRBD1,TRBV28,TGTGCCAGCAGTCCGGCCTCCGGGACAGGGAATTCCGAGACCCAGTACTTC,CASSPASGTGNSETQYF
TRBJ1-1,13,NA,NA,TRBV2,TGTGCCAGCAGTACCACGGGACAAAGGGGAGCTTTCTTT,CASSTTGQRGAFF
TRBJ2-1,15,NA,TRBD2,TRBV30,TGTGCCTGGATGCCTAGCGGGAGGGCCGTAGATGAGCAGTTCTTC,CAWMPSGRAVDEQFF
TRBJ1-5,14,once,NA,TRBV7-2,TGTGCCAGCAGCTTAATCCCCCTAAATCAGCCCCAGCATTTT,CASSLIPLNQPQHF
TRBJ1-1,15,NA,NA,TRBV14,TGTGCCAGCAGCCAATATTCCCGCAGCAACACTGAAGCTTTCTTT,CASSQYSRSNTEAFF
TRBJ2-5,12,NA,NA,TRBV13,TGTGCCAGCAGCGTAGCCCTAGAGACCCAGTACTTC,CASSVALETQYF
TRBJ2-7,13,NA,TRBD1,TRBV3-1,TGTGCCAGCAGTCCCGGGACAGGGGAATCGCAGTACTTC,CASSPGTGESQYF
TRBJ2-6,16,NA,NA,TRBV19,TGTGCCAGTAGTACCGGGGGGCACTCTGGGGCCAACGTCCTGACTTTC,CASSTGGHSGANVLTF
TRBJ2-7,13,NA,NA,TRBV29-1,TGCAGCGTTGAAGGGTTTACTCGCGACGAGCAGTACTTC,CSVEGFTRDEQYF
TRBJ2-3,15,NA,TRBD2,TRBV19,TGTGCCAGTAGTACGACTAGCAGACGCACAGATACGCAGTATTTT,CASSTTSRRTDTQYF
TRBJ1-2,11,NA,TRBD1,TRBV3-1,TGTGCCAGCAGCCACGGACAGGGGGTTGACTTC,CASSHGQGVDF
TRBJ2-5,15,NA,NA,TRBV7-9,TGTGCCAGCAGCTTGGGGAAACTAAGCAAAGAGACCCAGTACTTC,CASSLGKLSKETQYF
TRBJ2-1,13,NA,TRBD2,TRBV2,TGTGCCGGAGGACTAGCGGGAGTCAATGAGCAGTTCTTC,CAGGLAGVNEQFF
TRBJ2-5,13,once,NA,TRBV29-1,TGCAGCGGAGGTGGAGGCCTCCAAGAGACCCAGTACTTC,CSGGGGLQETQYF
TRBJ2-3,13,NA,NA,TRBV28,TGTGCCAGCAGTCGGAGGAGGGCCCATACGCAGTATTTT,CASSRRRAHTQYF
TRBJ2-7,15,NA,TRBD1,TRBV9,TGTGCCAGCAGCGACGGACAGGTTCCTCCCTACGAGCAGTACTTC,CASSDGQVPPYEQYF
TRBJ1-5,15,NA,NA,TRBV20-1,TGCAGTGCTGCGGGACAAGAATATAGCAATCAGCCCCAGCATTTT,CSAAGQEYSNQPQHF
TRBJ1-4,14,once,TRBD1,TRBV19,TGTGCCAGTCAACTCGGACAGGGAAATGAAAAACTGTTTTTT,CASQLGQGNEKLFF
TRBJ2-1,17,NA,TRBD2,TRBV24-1,TGTGCCACCAGGCCCCTGGCGTTGCGGGAGTGTAGGCGGGAGCAGTTCTTC,CATRPLALRECRREQFF
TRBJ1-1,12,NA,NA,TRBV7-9,TGTGCCAGCAGCTTCGGGAACTTAGAGGCTTTCTTT,CASSFGNLEAFF
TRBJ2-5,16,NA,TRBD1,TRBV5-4,TGTGCCAGCAGCTTTACCTCCGGGACAGGGGCAGAGACCCAGTACTTC,CASSFTSGTGAETQYF
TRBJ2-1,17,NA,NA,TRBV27,TGTGCCAGCAGTTTCGACGGACGGATGAGCACCTACAATGAGCAGTTCTTC,CASSFDGRMSTYNEQFF
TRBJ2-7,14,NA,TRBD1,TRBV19,TGTGCCAGTAGTTGGGACAGGGATTCCTACGAGCAGTACTTC,CASSWDRDSYEQYF
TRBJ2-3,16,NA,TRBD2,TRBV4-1,TGCGCCAGCAGCCAAGTGCGAGCGGGAGTTGCAGATACGCAGTATTTT,CASSQVRAGVADTQYF
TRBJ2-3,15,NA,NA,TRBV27,TGTGCCAGCAGTCCCCGATCAGCGATCACAGATACGCAGTATTTT,CASSPRSAITDTQYF
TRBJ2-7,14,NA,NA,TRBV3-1,TGTGCCAGCAGCCAACAACTACCGGGAGCGGGGCAGTACTTC,CASSQQLPGAGQYF